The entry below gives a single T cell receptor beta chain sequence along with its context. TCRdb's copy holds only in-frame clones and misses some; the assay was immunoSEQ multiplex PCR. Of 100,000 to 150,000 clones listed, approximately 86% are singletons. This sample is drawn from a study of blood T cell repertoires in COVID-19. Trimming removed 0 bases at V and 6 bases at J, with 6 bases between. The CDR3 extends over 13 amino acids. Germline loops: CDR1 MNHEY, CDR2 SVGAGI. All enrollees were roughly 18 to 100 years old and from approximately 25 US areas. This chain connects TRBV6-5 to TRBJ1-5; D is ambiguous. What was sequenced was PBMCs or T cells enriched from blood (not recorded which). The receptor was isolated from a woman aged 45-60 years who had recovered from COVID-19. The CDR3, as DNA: TGTGCCAGCAGTTACTCCCCTTTTCAGCCCCAGCATTTT. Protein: CASSYSPFQPQHF.